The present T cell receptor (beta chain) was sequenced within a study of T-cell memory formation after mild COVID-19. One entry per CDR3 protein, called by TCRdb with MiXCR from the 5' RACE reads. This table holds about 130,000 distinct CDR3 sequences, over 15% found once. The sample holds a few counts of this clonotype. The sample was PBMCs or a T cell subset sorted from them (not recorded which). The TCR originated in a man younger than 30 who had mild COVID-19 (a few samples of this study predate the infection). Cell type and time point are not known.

The CDR3 region is CASSLSRLSYEQYF. Written as DNA, the CDR3 is TGTGCCAGCAGTTTATCCAGGCTCTCCTACGAGCAGTACTTC. V gene TRBV28 combines with J gene TRBJ2-7; D unresolved. Deletions cut 1 base from V and 0 bases from J, with 7 bases between. The V gene's germline CDR1 is MDHEN and CDR2 SYDVKM. The CDR3 extends over 14 amino acids.